The next 20 T cell receptor beta chains were all read from a single sample in a study of cytomegalovirus exposure and HLA in healthy donors. PCR employed 60 Vbeta and 13 Jbeta primers. The method was immunoSEQ multiplex PCR; TCRdb's version includes in-frame clones alone and lacks a portion of them. The sample records about 180,000 clones, 70% to 85% being singletons. What was sequenced was PBMCs. The receptors here all came from a human donor in good health.

In this sample, this clone turned up a few times. The chain combines TRBV4-1 with TRBJ1-3; D unresolved. V shed 1 base and J shed 4 bases, with 14 bases lying between them. CDR1 MGHRA and CDR2 YSYEKL come from the germline V gene. This CDR3 contains 16 residues. The CDR3 region is CASSQAPRGSGNTIYF. The DNA for the CDR3 is TGCGCCAGCAGCCAAGCCCCCCGAGGATCAGGAAACACCATATATTTT.

The gene calls are TRBV30 and TRBJ1-2; D not resolved. V was trimmed by 3 bases and J by 4 bases, leaving 18 bases between them. From germline, CDR1 is GTSNPN and CDR2 SVGIG (reference sequence). The CDR3 is 15 residues long. For the CDR3, the DNA is TGTGCCTGGAGGCCGGGTAGCAACCAAGTCTATGGCTACACCTTC. It specifies CAWRPGSNQVYGYTF.

The V gene is TRBV19, the J gene TRBJ2-1; D possibly corresponds to TRBD2 (6 bases). Germline V gene sequence: CDR1 LNHDA, CDR2 SQIVND (reference sequence). There are 14 residues in the CDR3. The V gene lost 4 bases and the J gene lost 0 bases, with 7 bases spanning the gap. The CDR3: CASSTSDSYNEQFF. The CDR3 coding sequence is TGTGCCAGTAGTACTAGCGACTCCTACAATGAGCAGTTCTTC.

This clone was recorded a few times. This chain links TRBV5-1 with TRBJ2-1; 8 nucleotides match TRBD1. V trimming: 3 bases; J trimming: 4 bases; junction bases outside the gene matches: 0. CDR3 length equals 13 residues. Germline V gives CDR1 SGHRS, CDR2 YFSETQ. This chain's CDR3 is CASSWTGYNEQFF. CDR3 nucleotides: TGCGCCAGCAGCTGGACAGGGTACAATGAGCAGTTCTTC.

The CDR3 loop reads CASLARTSRAGELFF. In DNA, the CDR3 is TGTGCCAGCTTGGCCCGGACTAGCCGGGCCGGGGAGCTGTTTTTT. V usage is TRBV2 and J usage is TRBJ2-2; 8 bases fit TRBD2. In germline, CDR1 is SNHLY, CDR2 FYNNEI. The length of the CDR3 is 15 residues. The V gene end was trimmed by 8 bases and the J gene end by 6 bases; junction bases not matched to a gene: 11.

This chain joins TRBV5-8 and TRBJ2-7, with TRBD2 matching 8 bases. The CDR3 is 16 residues long. The germline V gene has CDR1 SGHTS and CDR2 YDEGEE. The junction had 11 bases not matched to a gene; V was cut back by 3 bases and J by 3 bases. The CDR3 DNA is TGTGCCAGCAGCTGGGGACTAAGCGGGAGAGGCTACGAGCAGTACTTC. The encoded protein is CASSWGLSGRGYEQYF.

This chain connects TRBV19 to TRBJ1-5, with a possible D match to TRBD1 (6 bases). CDR1 is LNHDA and CDR2 is SQIVND in the germline V gene (reference sequence). V lost 7 bases, J lost 1 base, and 11 bases lay in between. The CDR3 runs to 14 residues. The CDR3 here is CASNGGISNQPQHF. The CDR3 nucleotides are TGTGCCAGTAATGGGGGCATCAGCAATCAGCCCCAGCATTTT. The whole variable domain, remainder taken from reference TRBV19 and TRBJ1-5, is DGGITQSPKYLFRKEGQNVTLSCEQNLNHDAMYWYRQDPGQGLRLIYYSQIVNDFQKGDIAEGYSVSREKKESFPLTVTSAQKNPTAFYLCASNGGISNQPQHFGDGTRLSIL.

The CDR3 nucleotides are TGTGCCAGCAGTTTATCTGGGGGGAATCAGCCCCAGCATTTT. It encodes CASSLSGGNQPQHF. The J gene is TRBJ1-5, the V gene TRBV27; a weak D match, TRBD1 (5 bases). Germline V gene data show CDR1 as MNHEY and CDR2 as SMNVEV (reference sequence). V was cut by 0 bases and J by 4 bases, with 7 bases left in between. This CDR3 spans 14 amino acids.

The V gene is TRBV19, the J gene TRBJ2-6, with 8 bases identical to TRBD1. The V gene's germline CDR1 is LNHDA and CDR2 SQIVND (reference sequence). The CDR3 totals 19 residues. V gave up 5 bases and J gave up 1 base; unmatched junction bases: 13. The CDR3, as DNA: TGTGCCAGTAGTCCCTTGGAGACAGGGGCTGAATCTGGGGCCAACGTCCTGACTTTC. Translating it yields CASSPLETGAESGANVLTF.

This chain links TRBV15 with TRBJ1-6; D not certain. V was trimmed by 0 bases and J by 6 bases, leaving 12 bases between them. Germline assignment: CDR1 LNHNV and CDR2 YYDKDF (reference sequence). The CDR3 loop spans 16 amino acids. The CDR3 loop is CATSRDHAGLNSPLHF. The CDR3 DNA sequence: TGTGCCACCAGCAGAGATCATGCAGGCCTTAATTCACCCCTCCACTTT.

This clone came up a few times. The CDR3 spells CASSLAGAGDTQYF. The DNA of the CDR3 is TGTGCCAGCAGTTTAGCGGGGGCCGGAGATACGCAGTATTTT. The chain couples TRBV27 to TRBJ2-3; a possible D gene is TRBD2 (7 bases). This CDR3 is built from 14 residues. Germline CDR1 reads MNHEY; CDR2 reads SMNVEV (reference sequence). The V end lost 2 bases, the J end lost 5 bases, and 11 bases lay between the germline ends.

The table lists this clone with a count of one. The chain couples TRBV7-9 to TRBJ2-7; possible D gene TRBD2, 6 bases. Germline-derived CDR1 and CDR2 are SEHNR and FQNEAQ (reference sequence). Trimming removed 5 bases at V and 3 bases at J, with 17 bases between. The CDR3 is 15 amino acids. The CDR3 region is CASSLGQGGIYEQYF. The CDR3 DNA reads TGTGCCAGCAGCCTTGGTCAGGGAGGCATCTACGAGCAGTACTTC.

This sequence joins TRBV5-1 and TRBJ2-3, with TRBD2 matching 13 bases. The V and J ends lost 1 base and 4 bases, in that order; junction bases with no gene match: 0. The length of the CDR3 is 15 residues. Germline values: CDR1 SGHRS, CDR2 YFSETQ. This chain's CDR3 is CASSLTSGGADTQYF. CDR3 DNA: TGCGCCAGCAGCTTGACTAGCGGGGGGGCAGATACGCAGTATTTT.

This clone was detected only a few times. CDR3 coding DNA: TGTGCCAGCAGCTTAGAGATGTTTCAGACAGATACGCAGTATTTT. This codes for CASSLEMFQTDTQYF. The chain is built from TRBV7-6 and TRBJ2-3; D not certain. Trimming shortened V by 1 base and J by 3 bases, and 11 bases separated the two germline ends. The CDR3 is made up of 15 amino acids. CDR1 is SGHVS, CDR2 FNYEAQ, per germline.

V gene TRBV19 combines with J gene TRBJ1-5, with no clear D. This CDR3 region has 15 residues. V lost 1 base and J lost 0, with 7 bases in between. Germline assignment: CDR1 LNHDA and CDR2 SQIVND (reference sequence). The CDR3 is CASSIGPSSNQPQHF. CDR3 in DNA: TGTGCCAGTAGTATAGGTCCCAGTAGCAATCAGCCCCAGCATTTT.

V gene TRBV19 combines with J gene TRBJ1-1, with a tentative D call TRBD1 (6 bases). The CDR3 length is 13 residues. The V gene lost 4 bases and the J gene lost 5 bases, with 11 bases spanning the gap. CDR1 is LNHDA and CDR2 is SQIVND in the germline V gene (reference sequence). The DNA of the CDR3 is TGTGCCAGTAGTACGCCCAGGGGAACTGAAGCTTTCTTT. Residues: CASSTPRGTEAFF.

The V call is TRBV15, the J call TRBJ2-7, with a tentative D call TRBD2 (6 bases). This CDR3 is 18 amino acids long. V lost 0 bases and J 4 bases, leaving 22 bases between the germline ends. Germline V gene data show CDR1 as LNHNV and CDR2 as YYDKDF (reference sequence). The CDR3 DNA is TGTGCCACCAGCAGAGATGTCTCTGGGGGGAATTCGGTTTACGAGCAGTACTTC. Translated: CATSRDVSGGNSVYEQYF. The complete variable domain, with remaining parts taken from reference TRBV15 and TRBJ2-7, reads DAMVIQNPRYQVTQFGKPVTLSCSQTLNHNVMYWYQQKSSQAPKLLFHYYDKDFNNEADTPDNFQSRRPNTSFCFLDIRSPGLGDTAMYLCATSRDVSGGNSVYEQYFGPGTRLTVT.

V and J are TRBV27 and TRBJ1-6; 9 bases match TRBD1. The CDR3 spans 15 residues. V was clipped by 7 bases and J by 7 bases; unmatched bases: 8. Looked up from germline, CDR1 is MNHEY and CDR2 is SMNVEV (reference sequence). The CDR3 reads CASTRGGQGNSPLHF. The CDR3 region has the DNA TGTGCCAGCACCCGAGGAGGACAGGGGAATTCACCCCTCCACTTT.

The CDR3 region has the DNA TGTGCCAGTAGTATGCAACTAGCGGGGCACACAGATACGCAGTATTTT. Translation: CASSMQLAGHTDTQYF. The chain joins TRBV19 to TRBJ2-3; 10 positions match TRBD2. Germline CDR1 is LNHDA and CDR2 is SQIVND (reference sequence). V lost 3 bases, J lost 2 bases, and 5 bases stayed unmatched. CDR3 length: 16 residues.

This rearrangement joins TRBV11-2 to TRBJ2-7; no firm D call. The germline CDR1 and CDR2 sequences are SGHAT and FQNNGV. CDR3 length: 14 amino acids. The V and J ends lost 1 base and 0 bases respectively, with 7 bases between them. The CDR3 nucleotides read TGTGCCAGCAGCTTAGGGGCGAGCTCCTACGAGCAGTACTTC. As protein: CASSLGASSYEQYF.